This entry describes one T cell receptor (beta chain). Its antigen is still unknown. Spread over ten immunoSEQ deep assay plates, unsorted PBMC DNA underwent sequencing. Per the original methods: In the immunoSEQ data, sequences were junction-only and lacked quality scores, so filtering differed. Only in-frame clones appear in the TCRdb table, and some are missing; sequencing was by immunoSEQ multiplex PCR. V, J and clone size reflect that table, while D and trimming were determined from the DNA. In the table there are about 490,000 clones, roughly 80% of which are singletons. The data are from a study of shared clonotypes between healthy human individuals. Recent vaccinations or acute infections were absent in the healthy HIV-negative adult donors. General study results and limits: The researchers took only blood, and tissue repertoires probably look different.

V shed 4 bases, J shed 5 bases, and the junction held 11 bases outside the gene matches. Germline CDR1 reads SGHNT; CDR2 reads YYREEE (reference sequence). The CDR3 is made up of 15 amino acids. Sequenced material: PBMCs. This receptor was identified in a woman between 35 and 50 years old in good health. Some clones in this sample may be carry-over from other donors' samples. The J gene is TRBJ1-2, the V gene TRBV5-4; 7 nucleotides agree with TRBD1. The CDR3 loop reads CASSISTGTAYGYTF. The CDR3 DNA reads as TGTGCCAGCAGCATAAGCACCGGGACAGCGTATGGCTACACCTTC.